This record concerns one TCR beta chain sequence. This clonotype was picked up many times. Its target antigen remains unknown. No quality values exist for individual bases; no much larger clone is one base distant. The germline V gene sets CDR1 to SQVTM and CDR2 to ANQGSEA. V loses 2 bases of germline sequence and J loses 5 bases, and the interval between the two ends is 10 bases. The CDR3 measures 12 amino acids from cysteine to phenylalanine. Just CDR3 DNA is preserved here, 36 bases in frame from base 1. Every donor was a healthy Caucasian. Three pairs of female monozygotic twins, all aged roughly 18 to 30 years, made up the twin cohort. The RNA used for TCR libraries was isolated from peripheral blood mononuclear cells. The library was made by 5' RACE. The run used an Illumina HiSeq 2000. A universal primer binding site was added through template switching, and the final cDNA carried a unique molecular identifier so that TCR cDNA molecules could be counted accurately. First-strand cDNA for TCR alpha and beta chains was synthesized from specific primers in the conserved constant-segment region. Each cDNA library was double barcoded, with a SMART-Mk sample barcode plus Illumina barcodes, to control for contamination. TruSeq adapter sequences along with Illumina sample barcodes were introduced in two successive PCR steps. Sequencing of the TCR alpha and beta cDNA libraries was done on the Illumina HiSeq platform using custom primers. The study's own analysis went as follows. Unique molecular identifiers were extracted from raw reads with MiGEC, and CDR3 positions were determined with MiXCR. For each individual, recombination models were inferred using an EM algorithm with the repgenHMM and IGoR tools. The tcR package in R was used for shared clonotype analysis, with sharing normalized by the product of cloneset sizes. To study raw recombination without the effects of thymic and clonal selection, out-of-frame nonproductive sequences were analyzed. TCRdb reprocessing: public reads trimmed at Q25 with fastp, clones called with MiXCR, in-frame beta chains kept. One record per CDR3 amino acid sequence lists the most common genes and DNA. These V and J calls rely on TCRdb rather than the paper's analysis. This sample has fewer than 900,000 distinct CDR3 sequences in its table, and roughly 20% of those were observed once. The top ten hold 4.3% of the sample.

The data were taken from a study of identical twins (dated by TCRdb to 2016 to 2017). Context from the whole study: To test whether fetal clonotypes persist, this study deep-sequenced TCR alpha and beta repertoires from monozygotic twins, from unrelated adults of various ages, and from cord blood. To rule out contamination, replicate twin experiments were performed at different times with different library preparation protocols. General conclusions and limits of the study: Out-of-frame TCR alpha sequences shared between twins showed an excess of low generation-probability sequences compared with coincidental sharing between unrelated individuals. Because the same donors could not be followed over many years, conclusions were based on cross-sectional statistical analysis. Fewer insertions were carried by abundant cord blood beta clonotypes; a weaker similar trend was observed in young adult naive repertoires, while no such trend was observed in memory repertoires. The excess sharing between twins in beta out-of-frame sequences was weaker because fewer shared sequences reduced the signal-to-noise ratio. In monozygotic twins, recombination models systematically underestimated out-of-frame TCR alpha sharing, but the models matched the sharing seen between unrelated individuals. Invariant T cells such as MAIT and iNKT could partly confound zero-insertion analyses, though diverse VJ usage argued against this for most clonotypes.

These same data were also listed under a study on T cells expressing NK-cell markers. As the second paper documents: Three sorted T-cell subsets (CD3+CD56+NKG2C+, CD3+CD56+NKG2C- and CD3+CD56-NKG2C+) from roughly 8 donors had their TCR beta-chain repertoires profiled. Most of the eight sequenced donors were HCMV-seropositive and one was HCMV-seronegative. In several experiments an anti-gammadeltaTCR antibody was added to restrict sorting to alphabetaTCR-expressing T cells. In over five donors, the dominant CD3+CD56+NKG2C+ clonotypes were among the top 10 CD8+ clonotypes and accounted for about 1.0-7.5% of CD8+ T cells. Those dominant clonotypes were again the most abundant among CD3+CD56-NKG2C+ cells in a handful of donors, at about 28.3-60.1%. Whether the expanded NKG2C-expressing T cell clones were specific for HCMV antigens was left unclear. Randomly selected healthy volunteers, three men and five women, were used as the eight sequenced donors. HCMV-specific IgG was detected in serum with a commercial ELISA kit to determine HCMV serostatus. For about 6 donors, bulk peripheral blood T-cell repertoires were additionally sequenced from unsorted PBMC. MIGEC handled demultiplexing of the reads and grouping by UMI, while MiTCR was used to assemble and quantify clonotypes. To remove erroneous sequences, TCR cDNA sequences were retained only when supported by two or more reads. The tcR package was used for downstream repertoire analysis, and clonotypes were matched across fractions by CDR3 nucleotide sequence plus V segment. VDJmatch was used to annotate antigen specificity against VDJdb, with one amino acid substitution allowed in CDR3.

Sequenced: PBMCs. This receptor chain uses TRBV29-1 and TRBJ2-7; matching of 5 bases hints at TRBD2 as the D gene. The receptor was isolated from a woman in her late teens or twenties in good health. The CDR3 loop reads CSVELARHEQYF. The DNA reads TGCAGCGTTGAACTAGCTCGCCACGAGCAGTACTTC.